This entry lists 13 T cell receptor beta chains sequenced from one sample in a study of T cell responses to AZD1222 COVID-19 vaccine. Assay used: immunoSEQ multiplex PCR; TCRdb lists only in-frame clones, some missing. The sample lists about 150,000 clones; roughly 87% were seen once. This specimen was peripheral blood, taken on day 0 of AZD1222 vaccination. These receptors were taken from an adult in good health.

CDR3 nucleotide sequence: TGTGCCAGCAGCAAAACACGGGGCCTAATATACGAGCAGTACTTC. This gives the protein CASSKTRGLIYEQYF. The rearrangement links TRBV7-2 to TRBJ2-7; possibly TRBD1 or TRBD2 for D (5 bases each). The CDR3 loop spans 15 amino acids. Germline values: CDR1 SGHTA, CDR2 FQGNSA. Trimming took off 5 bases at V and 4 bases at J, with 18 bases between the two ends.

The chain uses TRBV6-5 and TRBJ1-1, with a possible D match to TRBD1 (6 bases). With 5 bases removed from V and 1 base from J, the gap between germline ends came to 11 bases. The CDR3 runs to 14 residues. Germline CDR1 reads MNHEY; CDR2 reads SVGAGI. The CDR3 region is CASSPLGGNTEAFF. As DNA, the CDR3 is TGTGCCAGCAGTCCTTTAGGGGGGAACACTGAAGCTTTCTTT.

The CDR3 DNA reads TGTGCCGCTAGGACAGGGGACTATGGCTACACCTTC. Its translation: CAARTGDYGYTF. The J gene is TRBJ1-2, the V gene TRBV6-5, with TRBD1 identical over 9 bases. The CDR3 spans 12 residues. Trimming took 11 bases from V and 3 from J; bases not matched to a gene: 4. Per the germline V gene, CDR1 is MNHEY and CDR2 is SVGAGI.

The V call is TRBV5-1, the J call TRBJ2-1; D remains unclear. The ends were cut back, 0 bases at V and 7 bases at J, with 11 bases in the middle. The CDR3 spans 14 residues. Germline V gene sequence: CDR1 SGHRS, CDR2 YFSETQ. Here the CDR3 reads CASSLDVSSNEQFF. DNA of the CDR3: TGCGCCAGCAGCTTGGATGTTAGCTCAAATGAGCAGTTCTTC.

The rearrangement uses TRBV9 and TRBJ1-3; weak D call: TRBD1 (6 bases). Between the trimmed V and J ends, which lost 4 bases and 8 bases, there was a span of 19 bases. CDR3 size: 15 residues. Germline V gene lookup returns CDR1 SGDLS and CDR2 YYNGEE. CDR3 loop: CASSPSVGGADTIYF. DNA for the CDR3: TGTGCCAGCAGCCCGAGTGTGGGGGGGGCCGACACCATATATTTT. Combining the CDR3 with reference TRBV9 and TRBJ1-3 gives the whole variable domain DSGVTQTPKHLITATGQRVTLRCSPRSGDLSVYWYQQSLDQGLQFLIQYYNGEERAKGNILERFSAQQFPDLHSELNLSSLELGDSALYFCASSPSVGGADTIYFGEGSWLTVV.

A single count supports this clone. V gene TRBV6-5 combines with J gene TRBJ1-2; D call uncertain. The CDR3 loop spans 16 amino acids. Germline V CDR1 and CDR2: MNHEY, SVGAGI. Trimming took 0 bases from V and 2 from J, leaving 13 bases between them. This CDR3 reads CASSYSILLRNYGYTF. DNA of the CDR3: TGTGCCAGCAGTTACTCGATACTCCTACGGAACTATGGCTACACCTTC.

The chain has TRBV28 and TRBJ1-1; D unresolved. Trimming pared 2 bases from V and 4 bases from J, leaving 14 bases between. Germline V lookup: CDR1 MDHEN, CDR2 SYDVKM. The CDR3 totals 15 residues. The CDR3 DNA is TGTGCCAGCAGTTTACCCCCAAGAATAGGCACTGAAGCTTTCTTT. Its protein product is CASSLPPRIGTEAFF. The full variable domain, with the rest looked up from reference TRBV28 and TRBJ1-1, is DVKVTQSSRYLVKRTGEKVFLECVQDMDHENMFWYRQDPGLGLRLIYFSYDVKMKEKGDIPEGYSVSREKKERFSLILESASTNQTSMYLCASSLPPRIGTEAFFGQGTRLTVV.

The chain has TRBV5-4 and TRBJ2-1; 9 bases fit TRBD2. V shed 0 bases and J 3 bases; nucleotides not matched to a gene: 7. The CDR3 has 17 residues. Germline V gene lookup returns CDR1 SGHNT and CDR2 YYREEE (reference sequence). The chain's CDR3 is CASSLDGLAGFYNEQFF. In DNA, the CDR3 is TGTGCCAGCAGCTTGGATGGGCTAGCGGGATTCTACAATGAGCAGTTCTTC.

The chain joins TRBV4-3 to TRBJ2-5; the match to TRBD2 covers 12 bases. The junction had 10 bases not matched to a gene; V was cut back by 1 base and J by 4 bases. The CDR3 is made up of 18 amino acids. Germline CDR1 is LGHNA and CDR2 is YSLEER. The CDR3 loop reads CASSQARGLAGRRETQYF. CDR3 nucleotide sequence: TGCGCCAGCAGCCAAGCCCGAGGACTAGCGGGAAGGAGAGAGACCCAGTACTTC.

The gene calls are TRBV27 and TRBJ2-7, with D uncertain. The germline V gene has CDR1 MNHEY and CDR2 SMNVEV (reference sequence). The CDR3 sequence is 15 residues long. The ends were cut back, 2 bases at V and 0 bases at J, with 11 bases in the middle. The CDR3 region has the DNA TGTGCCAGCAGTTTAAAGGGCCACTTCTCCTACGAGCAGTACTTC. This sequence encodes CASSLKGHFSYEQYF.

DNA for the CDR3: TGTGCCAGCAGTTACTCCAATTCGGGAAGGAGCGAGCAGTACTTC. It specifies CASSYSNSGRSEQYF. The chain links TRBV6-2 or TRBV6-3 to TRBJ2-7, with D possibly TRBD2 on 5 matching bases. V lost 0 bases, J lost 6 bases, and 15 bases lay in between. The CDR3 is made up of 15 amino acids. CDR1 and CDR2 (germline): MNHEY, SVGEGT.

V usage is TRBV7-9 and J usage is TRBJ1-1; no clear D. Germline V gene data show CDR1 as SEHNR and CDR2 as FQNEAQ (reference sequence). V lost 3 bases to trimming and J lost 7 bases, with 15 bases between them. The CDR3 loop spans 14 amino acids. CDR3 in amino acids: CASSFFSPSGEAFF. In nucleotides, the CDR3 is TGTGCCAGCAGCTTTTTCTCACCGTCAGGTGAAGCTTTCTTT.

This clone was found once. The chain couples TRBV29-1 to TRBJ2-3; D is perhaps TRBD1 or TRBD2 (6 bases each). Germline loops: CDR1 SQVTM, CDR2 ANQGSEA. This CDR3 has 15 residues. V was pared by 5 bases and J by 0 bases, with 15 bases between. The CDR3 loop is CSVLGGLRSTDTQYF. The CDR3 bases are TGCAGCGTTCTTGGGGGGCTACGAAGCACAGATACGCAGTATTTT.